Sequencing of this TCR beta chain was carried out in a study of glioma-infiltrating T cells. The iRepertoire nested amplicon-rescue multiplex PCR amplified TCR alpha and beta CDR3s from RNA. TCRdb analysed the multiplex PCR reads with MiXCR anew, one entry per CDR3 protein. The data hold roughly 40,000 distinct CDR3 sequences, with approximately 20% observed a single time. This clonotype was found many times. V lost 5 bases to trimming and J lost 3 bases, with 25 bases between them. This CDR3 is 18 amino acids long. Germline loops: CDR1 MNHNS, CDR2 SASEGT. The receptor comes from a human donor with low-grade glioma or glioblastoma, undergoing nonglioma brain surgery, or in good health (not recorded which). Specimen: glioma tissue, nonneoplastic brain tissue, or PBMCs (not recorded which). This rearrangement joins TRBV6-1 to TRBJ2-5, with a possible D match to TRBD2 (5 bases). The CDR3 loop reads CASSSTEWTRGPKETQYF. In DNA, the CDR3 is TGTGCCAGCAGTTCAACTGAATGGACGAGAGGGCCTAAAGAGACCCAGTACTTC.